This T cell receptor (beta chain) was captured by sequencing in a study of stem cell transplantation in POMP-related autoinflammatory disease. Study summary: Hypothesis: faulty thymoproteasomes impair CD8+ T-cell selection, skewing TRB repertoires. CD8+ T cells were low and CD4+ cells naive-skewed before transplant. Study-level points and caveats: Across all analyzed T-cell subsets, patients with PRAID tended toward reduced diversity and increased clonality. Fewer unique TRB V-J gene pairings were identified in patients with PRAID.

Using immunoSEQ multiplex PCR, the repertoire was profiled, and TCRdb retains in-frame clones only, with some absent. The table has about 32,000 clones, 70% to 90% seen once; the top ten hold under 0.75%. Germline loops: CDR1 MGHRA, CDR2 YSYEKL. CDR3 length equals 16 residues. Trimming removed 1 base from V and 8 bases from J; junction bases left unmatched: 11. Remarks on this clone: Its antigen is still unknown.

V usage is TRBV4-1 and J usage is TRBJ2-1, with TRBD2 identical over 7 bases. The clonotype comes from a human donor with POMP-related autoinflammation and immune dysregulation (PRAID). The sample was CD4+ T cells from PBMCs, taken before stem cell transplantation. The CDR3 reads CASSQGGLAALDEQFF. The CDR3 DNA follows: TGCGCCAGCAGCCAAGGAGGGCTAGCGGCCTTAGATGAGCAGTTCTTC.